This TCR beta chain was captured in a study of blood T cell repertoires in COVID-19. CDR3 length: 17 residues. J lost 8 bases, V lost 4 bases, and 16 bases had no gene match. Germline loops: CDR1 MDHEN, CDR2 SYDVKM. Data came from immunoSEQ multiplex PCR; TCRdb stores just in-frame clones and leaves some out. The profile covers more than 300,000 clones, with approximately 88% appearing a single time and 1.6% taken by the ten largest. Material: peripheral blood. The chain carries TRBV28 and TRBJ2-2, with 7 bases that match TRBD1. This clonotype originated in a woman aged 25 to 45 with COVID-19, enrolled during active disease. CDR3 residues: CASSSYGRGKVAGELFF. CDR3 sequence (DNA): TGTGCCAGCAGTTCGTATGGCAGGGGGAAGGTGGCGGGGGAGCTGTTTTTT.